This T cell receptor beta chain was observed in a study of blood T cells in healthy people across ages. Points on this clonotype: The antigen is unknown.

The CDR3 has 14 residues. In germline, CDR1 is DFQATT, CDR2 SNEGSKA (reference sequence). Trimming stripped 6 bases from V and 4 bases from J, with 16 bases between. Overall study results and limits: Whereas aged donors had fewer naive CD4+ cells, long-lived donors had more of them and higher diversity.

For the second PCR, which ran for roughly 6 to 12 cycles, a sample-barcoded 5' primer and a J-beta primer mix were used. Each cDNA molecule was tagged by a template-switch adaptor with 12 random nucleotides. A single record per CDR3 protein comes from TCRdb applying MiXCR to the 5' RACE reads. Altogether under 2 million distinct CDR3 sequences are present, about 35% being singletons, with the ten largest covering around 10%. The specimen was blood. This clonotype was obtained from a woman between 25 and 40 years old in good health. The chain recombines TRBV20-1 with TRBJ2-1; D possibly corresponds to TRBD2 (5 bases). The CDR3 nucleotides read TGCAGTGCGACGGTAGGCGGGCCATACAATGAGCAGTTCTTC. It codes for CSATVGGPYNEQFF.